This is a list of T cell receptor beta chains from one sample in a study of cytotoxic CD8 clonotypes in ibrutinib-treated CLL. Only in-frame clones appear in the TCRdb table, and some are missing; sequencing was by immunoSEQ multiplex PCR. The sample has about 160,000 clones, 84% seen once. The sample in question was PBMCs, obtained after 24 months of ibrutinib treatment. The receptors come from a human donor with chronic lymphocytic leukemia. CDR3s include the opening cysteine and the closing phenylalanine or tryptophan. Clone size is given for some rows only: seen once, a few or many times, or a class if the clone is expanded.

V gene: TRBV2; clone size: few; CDR3 length: 15; J gene: TRBJ2-1; CDR3 protein: CASSKTSGGANEQFF
V gene: TRBV29-1; clone size: NA; CDR3 length: 14; J gene: TRBJ1-2; CDR3 protein: CSVEDQGGVYGYTF
V gene: TRBV5-6; clone size: NA; CDR3 length: 19; J gene: TRBJ1-4; CDR3 protein: CASTPVGGLQGGTNEKLFF
V gene: TRBV19; clone size: NA; CDR3 length: 11; J gene: TRBJ2-2; CDR3 protein: CATLDVGELFF
V gene: TRBV5-1; clone size: NA; CDR3 length: 15; J gene: TRBJ2-1; CDR3 protein: CASSLKTGGRNEQFF
V gene: TRBV10-3; clone size: NA; CDR3 length: 16; J gene: TRBJ2-5; CDR3 protein: CALGAVGTGDGETQYF
V gene: TRBV7-3; clone size: NA; CDR3 length: 13; J gene: TRBJ1-1; CDR3 protein: CASSSGANTEAFF
V gene: TRBV6-5; clone size: NA; CDR3 length: 15; J gene: TRBJ1-2; CDR3 protein: CASSTWTGRNYGYTF
V gene: TRBV19; clone size: NA; CDR3 length: 16; J gene: TRBJ2-7; CDR3 protein: CASSRRAVAATYEQYF
V gene: TRBV7-9; clone size: NA; CDR3 length: 15; J gene: TRBJ1-5; CDR3 protein: CASSNDGLGNQPQHF
V gene: TRBV19; clone size: once; CDR3 length: 14; J gene: TRBJ1-2; CDR3 protein: CASNNPDRAVGYTF
V gene: TRBV5-1; clone size: NA; CDR3 length: 13; J gene: TRBJ1-1; CDR3 protein: CASSWADGYEAFF
V gene: TRBV5-1; clone size: few; CDR3 length: 13; J gene: TRBJ2-7; CDR3 protein: CASSRRQGFEQYF
V gene: TRBV7-9; clone size: few; CDR3 length: 14; J gene: TRBJ1-1; CDR3 protein: CASSWQGAGTEAFF
V gene: TRBV28; clone size: once; CDR3 length: 21; J gene: TRBJ2-1; CDR3 protein: CASRSYGGQGVPQSSYNEQFF
V gene: TRBV11-1; clone size: NA; CDR3 length: 12; J gene: TRBJ2-7; CDR3 protein: CASSSGSYEQYF
V gene: TRBV6-1; clone size: NA; CDR3 length: 15; J gene: TRBJ2-3; CDR3 protein: CASSSRDRGSDTQYF
V gene: TRBV7-9; clone size: NA; CDR3 length: 14; J gene: TRBJ2-7; CDR3 protein: CATQGPDRGYEQYF
V gene: TRBV5-6; clone size: NA; CDR3 length: 16; J gene: TRBJ1-6; CDR3 protein: CASSLLRGSYNSPLHF
V gene: TRBV9; clone size: NA; CDR3 length: 13; J gene: TRBJ1-4; CDR3 protein: CASSVGTGGELFF
V gene: TRBV6-6; clone size: NA; CDR3 length: 16; J gene: TRBJ2-7; CDR3 protein: CASSSHKTLAAYEQYF
V gene: TRBV9; clone size: NA; CDR3 length: 15; J gene: TRBJ2-7; CDR3 protein: CASSVAAGQGYEQYF